This paragraph covers one T cell receptor beta chain sequence. The data are from a study of blood T cell repertoires in COVID-19. Across the whole study: COVID-19 samples from acute and convalescent phases originated in the United States, Italy and Spain. PBMCs, B-cell-depleted T cells, or T cells provided the cDNA or gDNA that made up the material.

CDR1 is LNHDA and CDR2 is SQIVND in the germline V gene (reference sequence). The CDR3 length is 14 residues. The V and J ends lost 5 bases and 4 bases respectively, with 14 bases between them. Source study methods: From reference gene primer amplification, estimates of nucleated cell counts were derived. Repertoires were generated with immunoSEQ multiplex PCR, while TCRdb's copy carries only in-frame clones and drops some. For V, J and clone size, that table is used; D and trimming come from the DNA. Altogether around 300,000 clones are present, roughly 85% being singletons, with the ten largest covering approximately 11%.

The V and J genes are TRBV19 and TRBJ1-2; a possible D gene is TRBD1 (5 bases). The sample taken for sequencing was peripheral blood. This clonotype was sampled from a woman aged 70-85 years with acute or convalescent COVID-19. The CDR3 here is CASSLLGGGYGYTF. DNA of the CDR3: TGTGCCAGTAGTCTCCTCGGGGGGGGCTATGGCTACACCTTC.